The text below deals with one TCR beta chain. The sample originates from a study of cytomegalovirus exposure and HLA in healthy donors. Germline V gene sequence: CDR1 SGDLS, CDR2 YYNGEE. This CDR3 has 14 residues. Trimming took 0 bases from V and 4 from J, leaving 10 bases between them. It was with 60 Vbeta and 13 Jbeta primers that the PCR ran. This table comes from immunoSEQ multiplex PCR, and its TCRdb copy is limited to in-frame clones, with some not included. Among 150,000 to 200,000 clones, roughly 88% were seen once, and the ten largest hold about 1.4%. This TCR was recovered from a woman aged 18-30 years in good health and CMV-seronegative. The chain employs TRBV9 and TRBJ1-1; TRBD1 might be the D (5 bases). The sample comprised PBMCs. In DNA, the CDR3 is TGTGCCAGCAGCGTAGTAGGGGTCGGCACTGAAGCTTTCTTT. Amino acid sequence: CASSVVGVGTEAFF.